What follows are 11 T cell receptor beta chains derived from one specimen sequenced in a study of blood T cell repertoires in COVID-19. The data were produced by immunoSEQ multiplex PCR, yet TCRdb's version contains in-frame clones alone and is incomplete. Here the sample spans around 300,000 clones, around 86% being singletons. Sequencing input: peripheral blood. The origin of the receptors is a man between 45 and 60 years old with acute or convalescent COVID-19.

The chain recombines TRBV6-1 with TRBJ2-1; D unclear. This CDR3 has 14 residues. Germline CDR1 is MNHNS and CDR2 is SASEGT. Trimming left V 1 base short and J 8 bases short, with 12 bases between. The CDR3 nucleotides read TGTGCCAGCAGTGAAGGGAGCCTTCCCTATGAGCAGTTCTTC. Translated, it gives CASSEGSLPYEQFF.

The genes are TRBV5-5 and TRBJ1-2, with unresolved D. The germline V gene has CDR1 SGHKS and CDR2 YYEKEE (reference sequence). The length of the CDR3 is 15 residues. V lost 4 bases to trimming and J lost 0 bases, with 13 bases between them. In nucleotides, the CDR3 is TGTGCCAGCAGCCTTGCGGCCAGCACTAACTATGGCTACACCTTC. Translated: CASSLAASTNYGYTF. The whole variable domain, filled in from reference TRBV5-5 and TRBJ1-2, reads DAGVTQSPTHLIKTRGQQVTLRCSPISGHKSVSWYQQVLGQGPQFIFQYYEKEERGRGNFPDRFSARQFPNYSSELNVNALLLGDSALYLCASSLAASTNYGYTFGSGTRLTVV.

CDR3 loop: CASSPSGTQETQYF. DNA of the CDR3: TGCGCCAGCAGCCCAAGCGGAACCCAAGAGACCCAGTACTTC. This chain uses TRBV5-1 with TRBJ2-5, with D maybe TRBD2 (5 bases). V was shortened by 4 bases and J by 1 base, with 11 bases between the two germline ends. Germline V gene sequence: CDR1 SGHRS, CDR2 YFSETQ. The length of the CDR3 is 14 residues.

V usage is TRBV6-6 and J usage is TRBJ1-3; D remains unclear. The V gene's germline CDR1 is MNHNY and CDR2 SVGAGI (reference sequence). The CDR3 is 14 residues long. With 2 bases removed from V and 4 bases from J, the gap between germline ends came to 9 bases. The CDR3 sequence is CASSYAVSGNTIYF. For the CDR3, the DNA is TGTGCCAGCAGTTACGCAGTATCCGGAAACACCATATATTTT.

The sample holds one count of this clone. CDR3 sequence: CATRTNPNGNTEAFF. CDR3 coding DNA: TGTGCCACCAGGACTAACCCAAATGGGAACACTGAAGCTTTCTTT. The rearrangement joins TRBV15 to TRBJ1-1; D remains ambiguous. Germline CDR1 LNHNV, CDR2 YYDKDF (reference sequence). The CDR3 totals 15 residues. With 6 bases removed from V and 1 base from J, the gap between germline ends came to 15 bases.

J is TRBJ2-3 and V is TRBV7-6; D is perhaps TRBD2 (6 bases). V lost 5 bases to trimming and J lost 4 bases, with 19 bases between them. Looked up from germline, CDR1 is SGHVS and CDR2 is FNYEAQ. The CDR3 is made up of 16 amino acids. The CDR3 DNA reads TGTGCCAGCAGCCTACCCCGGGGCCCGGGGGCAGATACGCAGTATTTT. It encodes CASSLPRGPGADTQYF.

The chain employs TRBV3-1 (or the pseudogene TRBV3-2) and TRBJ2-7; perhaps TRBD2 as D (5 bases). This CDR3 region has 12 residues. The ends were cut back, 5 bases at V and 7 bases at J, with 12 bases in the middle. Per the germline V gene, CDR1 is LGHDT and CDR2 is YNNKEL (reference sequence). The CDR3 spells CASSTRDLEQYF. DNA for the CDR3: TGTGCCAGCAGCACTAGGGATCTGGAGCAGTACTTC.

This sequence joins TRBV11-1 and TRBJ1-4; D unclear. Germline V gene lookup returns CDR1 SGHAT and CDR2 FQDESV (reference sequence). The CDR3 loop spans 14 amino acids. Trimming shortened V by 3 bases and J by 2 bases, and 7 bases separated the two germline ends. CDR3 sequence reads: CASSFGRTNEKLFF. The CDR3 region has the DNA TGTGCCAGCAGCTTCGGGAGGACTAATGAAAAACTGTTTTTT.

The rearrangement links TRBV2 to TRBJ2-7; D is ambiguous. Germline V gene sequence: CDR1 SNHLY, CDR2 FYNNEI. The CDR3 extends over 14 amino acids. Trimming shortened V by 4 bases and J by 0 bases, and 10 bases separated the two germline ends. In DNA form, the CDR3 reads TGTGCCAGCAGTGGAACAGAGTCCTCCTACGAGCAGTACTTC. It is translated as CASSGTESSYEQYF. The full variable domain, with the rest looked up from reference TRBV2 and TRBJ2-7, is EPEVTQTPSHQVTQMGQEVILRCVPISNHLYFYWYRQILGQKVEFLVSFYNNEISEKSEIFDDQFSVERPDGSNFTLKIRSTKLEDSAMYFCASSGTESSYEQYFGPGTRLTVT.

This chain uses TRBV4-1 with TRBJ1-2; no clear D. Trimming pared 4 bases from V and 8 bases from J, leaving 23 bases between. The CDR3 consists of 16 residues. Germline assignment: CDR1 MGHRA and CDR2 YSYEKL. CDR3 loop: CASSPPSYRTSGGYTF. The CDR3 DNA sequence: TGCGCCAGCAGCCCCCCCTCGTATCGGACTAGTGGGGGCTACACCTTC.

V gene TRBV6-5 combines with J gene TRBJ2-2; a possible D gene is TRBD1 (7 bases). In germline, CDR1 is MNHEY, CDR2 SVGAGI. Trimming left V 8 bases short and J 4 bases short, with 17 bases between. The CDR3 totals 15 residues. CDR3 amino acids: CASARGDSITGELFF. The DNA of the CDR3 is TGTGCCAGCGCGAGGGGGGACAGCATCACCGGGGAGCTGTTTTTT.